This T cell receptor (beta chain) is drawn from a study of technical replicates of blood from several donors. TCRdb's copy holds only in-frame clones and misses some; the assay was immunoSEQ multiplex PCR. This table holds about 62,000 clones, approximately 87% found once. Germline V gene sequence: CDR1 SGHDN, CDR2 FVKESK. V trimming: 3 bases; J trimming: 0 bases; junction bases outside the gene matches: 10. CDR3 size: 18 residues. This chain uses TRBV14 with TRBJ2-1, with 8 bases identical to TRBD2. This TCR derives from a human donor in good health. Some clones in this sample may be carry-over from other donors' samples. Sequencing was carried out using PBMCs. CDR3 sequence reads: CASSQTGGRGDSYNEQFF. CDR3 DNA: TGTGCCAGCAGCCAGACGGGCGGGCGGGGGGACTCCTACAATGAGCAGTTCTTC.